Presented here are 28 T cell receptor beta chains from one specimen sequenced in a study of human T cells and chemical hapten exposure. The time point here: patch test 2, 6 weeks after DPC sensitization. Indicated treatment: therapeutic diphenylcyclopropenone sensitization with weekly scalp DPC. In TCRdb, the RACE reads were re-called with MiXCR into one record per CDR3 protein. The sample lists about 140,000 distinct CDR3 sequences, approximately 12% occurring once. The sequencing used whole blood, collected in connection with sensitization to the hapten diphenylcyclopropenone (DPC). These TCRs come from a woman aged 45-65 years with alopecia areata. Some clones in this sample may be carry-over from other donors' samples.

This clonotype was found a few times. V gene TRBV6-2 or TRBV6-3 combines with J gene TRBJ2-6; tentatively, D is TRBD1 or TRBD2 (5 bases each). The V end was cut by 7 bases, the J end by 0 bases, with 13 bases between. The CDR3 length is 16 residues. CDR1 and CDR2 from the germline V gene are MNHEY and SVGEGT. The CDR3 sequence is CASNPLGTSGANVLTF. CDR3 coding DNA: TGTGCCAGCAATCCCTTGGGGACCTCTGGGGCCAACGTCCTGACTTTC.

The CDR3 DNA reads as TGTGCCTGGAGTAGTGGGGCAGGGGAACAGCCCCAGCATTTT. It translates to CAWSSGAGEQPQHF. The chain employs TRBV30 and TRBJ1-5; possible D gene TRBD1, 6 bases. Per germline, CDR1 GTSNPN and CDR2 SVGIG (reference sequence). This CDR3 has 14 amino acids. The V end was cut by 2 bases, the J end by 7 bases, with 15 bases between. The whole variable domain, remainder taken from reference TRBV30 and TRBJ1-5, is SQTIHQWPATLVQPVGSPLSLECTVEGTSNPNLYWYRQAAGRGLQLLFYSVGIGQISSEVPQNLSASRPQDRQFILSSKKLLLSDSGFYLCAWSSGAGEQPQHFGDGTRLSIL.

The chain uses TRBV29-1 and TRBJ2-7, with 9 nucleotides matching TRBD2. The CDR3 has 13 residues. Germline V gene sequence: CDR1 SQVTM, CDR2 ANQGSEA. The ends lost 3 bases at V and 5 bases at J; junction bases unmatched: 5. CDR3 region: CSVEVAGVNEQYF. Written as DNA, the CDR3 is TGCAGCGTTGAGGTAGCGGGAGTTAACGAGCAGTACTTC.

The chain couples TRBV11-3 to TRBJ2-2; D uncertain. Trimming removed 7 bases from V and 1 base from J, with 19 bases in between. Per germline, CDR1 SGHNT and CDR2 YENEEA. CDR3 length: 17 amino acids. Here the CDR3 DNA reads TGTGCCAGCACCTCGAGGCTGCTACTAAAGAACACCGGGGAGCTGTTTTTT. Translation: CASTSRLLLKNTGELFF.

This chain joins TRBV20-1 and TRBJ2-1; 7 bases fit TRBD2. The CDR3 is 15 amino acids. Trimming at V came to 1 base and at J to 2 bases, leaving 5 bases not matched to a gene. Germline CDR1 is DFQATT and CDR2 is SNEGSKA (reference sequence). Here the CDR3 DNA reads TGCAGTGCTAGAGTAGCGGGCGGCCCCTACAATGAGCAGTTCTTC. Translating it yields CSARVAGGPYNEQFF.

In this sample, this clonotype turned up many times. V gene TRBV29-1 combines with J gene TRBJ2-2; weak D call: TRBD2 (6 bases). Per germline, CDR1 SQVTM and CDR2 ANQGSEA. The CDR3 totals 15 residues. The ends were cut back, 2 bases at V and 2 bases at J, with 12 bases in the middle. The CDR3 is CSVESMEGNTGELFF. The CDR3 DNA is TGCAGCGTTGAATCTATGGAGGGAAACACCGGGGAGCTGTTTTTT.

On this clonotype itself: Possible read error: a much larger clone is one base away. This CDR3 fails to terminate in the conserved phenylalanine or tryptophan, so it likely reflects a read error. The genes are TRBV29-1 and TRBJ1-4; weak D call: TRBD1 (5 bases). The ends were cut back, 4 bases at V and 5 bases at J, with 11 bases in the middle. CDR1 and CDR2 (germline): SQVTM, ANQGSEA. The CDR3 runs 13 residues. In DNA, the CDR3 is TGCAGCGTTGGGGAAGGGACGAATGAAAAACTGTTTTCT. The encoded protein is CSVGEGTNEKLFS.

This clonotype was seen a few times. The V call is TRBV19, the J call TRBJ1-5, with D possibly being TRBD1 (5 bases). The length of the CDR3 is 16 residues. The V end lost 7 bases, the J end lost 5 bases, and 21 bases lay between the germline ends. From germline, CDR1 is LNHDA and CDR2 SQIVND (reference sequence). The CDR3 loop reads CASTQPQGVNDQPQHF. CDR3 nucleotide sequence: TGTGCCAGTACCCAACCCCAAGGGGTCAACGATCAGCCCCAGCATTTT.

This clonotype was recorded a few times. The J gene is TRBJ2-1, the V gene TRBV11-3; 8 bases are a match to TRBD2. J gave up 7 bases and V 5 bases, and 13 bases lay outside the gene matches. The germline CDR1 and CDR2 sequences are SGHNT and YENEEA. The CDR3 is 16 residues long. CDR3 amino acids: CASSTRAGVGRNEQFF. CDR3 nucleotides: TGTGCCAGCAGCACCCGAGCGGGAGTCGGGAGGAATGAGCAGTTCTTC.

This clonotype was found a few times. The chain recombines TRBV30 with TRBJ1-5; D call uncertain. Trimming pared 3 bases from V and 4 bases from J, leaving 13 bases between. CDR3 length equals 14 residues. CDR1 GTSNPN and CDR2 SVGIG come from the germline V gene (reference sequence). DNA for the CDR3: TGTGCCTGGAGGGGCTCGGCCCCAAATCAGCCCCAGCATTTT. Amino acids: CAWRGSAPNQPQHF.

This clonotype was seen at least ten times. The V gene is TRBV27, the J gene TRBJ1-2; D may be TRBD1 (5 bases). The CDR3 consists of 14 residues. Trimming shortened V by 0 bases and J by 2 bases, and 7 bases separated the two germline ends. The germline V gene has CDR1 MNHEY and CDR2 SMNVEV (reference sequence). CDR3 protein: CASSLSAGNYGYTF. For the CDR3, the DNA is TGTGCCAGCAGTTTATCGGCAGGGAACTATGGCTACACCTTC.

The chain recombines TRBV18 with TRBJ2-7; no clear D. V lost 3 bases, J lost 5 bases, and 5 bases lay in between. CDR1 is KGHSH and CDR2 is LQKENI in the germline V gene. The CDR3 spans 11 residues. Here the CDR3 DNA reads TGTGCCAGCTCACCCGGTGACGAGCAGTACTTC. Protein sequence: CASSPGDEQYF.

This clonotype showed up many times. The chain uses TRBV6-1 and TRBJ2-1; TRBD1 aligns across 8 bases. V was clipped by 1 base and J by 6 bases; unmatched bases: 5. CDR3 length: 15 residues. Germline CDR1 MNHNS, CDR2 SASEGT. CDR3 nucleotide sequence: TGTGCCAGCAGTGAAGGGCGAACAGGGGGCAATGAGCAGTTCTTC. This translates into CASSEGRTGGNEQFF.

J is TRBJ2-1 and V is TRBV18; TRBD2 matches at 8 bases. Germline assignment: CDR1 KGHSH and CDR2 LQKENI. The CDR3 extends over 18 amino acids. Losses at the gene ends were 1 base for V and 0 bases for J; bases not matched to a gene: 8. This CDR3 reads CASSPRLVSGASYNEQFF. The CDR3 DNA follows: TGTGCCAGCTCACCACGGTTGGTTAGCGGGGCCTCCTACAATGAGCAGTTCTTC.

Notes on this clonotype: Just one base apart from a much larger clone, this may be a read error. The V call is TRBV2, the J call TRBJ2-6; D unclear. This CDR3 contains 14 residues. The germline CDR1 and CDR2 sequences are SNHLY and FYNNEI. The CDR3 nucleotides are TGTGCCAGCTGTGAATATTCTGGGGCCAACGTCCTGACTTTC. It codes for CASCEYSGANVLTF. The variable domain in full, with the rest retrieved from reference TRBV2 and TRBJ2-6, is EPEVTQTPSHQVTQMGQEVILRCVPISNHLYFYWYRQILGQKVEFLVSFYNNEISEKSEIFDDQFSVERPDGSNFTLKIRSTKLEDSAMYFCASCEYSGANVLTFGAGSRLTVL.

V gene TRBV5-1 combines with J gene TRBJ2-5; TRBD1 matches at 7 bases. CDR1 and CDR2 (germline): SGHRS, YFSETQ. The CDR3 is made up of 16 amino acids. V lost 0 bases and J lost 3; bases outside the gene matches: 8. The CDR3 loop reads CASSLGLRQGKETQYF. For the CDR3, the DNA is TGCGCCAGCAGCTTGGGGTTGAGACAGGGCAAAGAGACCCAGTACTTC.

This clonotype was seen a handful of times. This chain joins TRBV24-1 and TRBJ2-3, with D perhaps TRBD1 or TRBD2 (5 bases each). Germline assignment: CDR1 KGHDR and CDR2 SFDVKD. V was clipped by 9 bases and J by 0 bases, with 15 bases between them. This CDR3 has 15 residues. In DNA form, the CDR3 reads TGTGCCACCGGGGACCCAGCCTTCAGCACAGATACGCAGTATTTT. It yields the protein CATGDPAFSTDTQYF.

This clonotype was picked up a small number of times. This chain uses TRBV11-2 with TRBJ2-1; 10 bases agree with TRBD2. CDR1 is SGHAT, CDR2 FQNNGV, per germline. The V gene end was trimmed by 9 bases and the J gene end by 1 base; junction bases not matched to a gene: 9. This CDR3 region has 16 residues. The CDR3 DNA reads as TGTGCCAGTTCCGTGACTAGCGGGCAATCCTACAATGAGCAGTTCTTC. Translated: CASSVTSGQSYNEQFF.

V gene TRBV4-3 combines with J gene TRBJ2-5; 7 nucleotides line up with TRBD1. V dropped 4 bases and J dropped 5; count of bases not matched to a gene: 10. The CDR3 runs to 15 residues. Germline lookup yields CDR1 LGHNA and CDR2 YSLEER. CDR3 in amino acids: CASSPKGQISETQYF. The CDR3 DNA reads as TGCGCCAGCAGCCCCAAGGGACAGATCTCCGAGACCCAGTACTTC.

The J gene is TRBJ2-3, the V gene TRBV5-1; 7 bases are shared with TRBD1. Per germline, CDR1 SGHRS and CDR2 YFSETQ. Germline trimming cut 0 bases from V and 0 bases from J; bases unmatched to any gene: 7. The CDR3 loop spans 17 amino acids. CDR3: CASSLGSGTASTDTQYF. The CDR3 DNA is TGCGCCAGCAGCTTGGGGTCCGGGACAGCTAGCACAGATACGCAGTATTTT.

Points on this clonotype: At one boundary the junction diverges from the germline segment, which might be a read error. V gene TRBV6-4 combines with J gene TRBJ1-3; possibly TRBD1 for D (5 bases). The CDR3 covers 13 residues. From germline, CDR1 is MRHNA and CDR2 SNTAGT. This CDR3 reads CAEGESSENTIYF. CDR3 coding DNA: TGTGCGGAAGGGGAATCCTCTGAAAACACCATATATTTT.

This clonotype was seen repeatedly, ten times or more. The J gene is TRBJ2-4, the V gene TRBV28; TRBD2 matches 7 bases. The CDR3 has 13 residues. The V gene's germline CDR1 is MDHEN and CDR2 SYDVKM. J was trimmed by 4 bases and V by 8 bases; bases with no gene match: 5. CDR3 in DNA: TGTGCCAGCCAGGGAGGGGTGAAAAACATTCAGTACTTC. As protein: CASQGGVKNIQYF.

The rearrangement links TRBV9 to TRBJ2-7, with a tentative D call TRBD2 (5 bases). Germline assignment: CDR1 SGDLS and CDR2 YYNGEE. V lost 0 bases to trimming and J lost 7 bases, with 14 bases between them. The CDR3 extends over 14 amino acids. The CDR3 coding sequence is TGTGCCAGCAGCGTAGCCCGGGATTCTTGGGAGCAGTACTTC. Its translation is CASSVARDSWEQYF.

This clonotype has ten or more counts. This chain links TRBV12-3 or TRBV12-4 with TRBJ2-5, with 8 bases matching TRBD2. Trimming took 5 bases from V and 2 from J; bases not matched to a gene: 7. The CDR3 is made up of 15 amino acids. The CDR3 loop is CASSPGGVVQETQYF. DNA of the CDR3: TGTGCCAGCAGTCCCGGGGGGGTAGTTCAAGAGACCCAGTACTTC.

This clonotype was observed at least ten times. The chain carries TRBV6-5 and TRBJ1-3; a weak D match, TRBD1 (5 bases). Germline V gene data show CDR1 as MNHEY and CDR2 as SVGAGI. The CDR3 has 18 residues. V lost 0 bases and J lost 0, with 15 bases in between. The CDR3 DNA is TGTGCCAGCAGTTACTCCGGGGCCCCAGGAACCTCTGGAAACACCATATATTTT. Encoded protein: CASSYSGAPGTSGNTIYF.

The rearrangement uses TRBV19 and TRBJ1-3; D is possibly TRBD1 (6 bases). Between the trimmed V and J ends, which lost 4 bases and 3 bases, there was a span of 16 bases. CDR3 length: 16 amino acids. Per germline, CDR1 LNHDA and CDR2 SQIVND (reference sequence). The CDR3 DNA follows: TGTGCCAGTAGTAACCCTCAAACAGGGAGTGGAAACACCATATATTTT. This gives the protein CASSNPQTGSGNTIYF.

This chain joins TRBV5-1 and TRBJ2-7, with D perhaps matching TRBD2 (5 bases). Trimming removed 2 bases at V and 7 bases at J, with 13 bases between. The germline V gene has CDR1 SGHRS and CDR2 YFSETQ. This CDR3 contains 13 residues. CDR3 protein: CASSLNGDREQYF. In DNA form, the CDR3 reads TGCGCCAGCAGCTTAAACGGGGATCGGGAGCAGTACTTC.

V gene TRBV19 combines with J gene TRBJ2-1; TRBD1 aligns across 7 bases. Germline V lookup: CDR1 LNHDA, CDR2 SQIVND (reference sequence). The CDR3 extends over 14 amino acids. The trim removed 1 base at V and 6 bases at J, leaving 3 bases unmatched. The CDR3: CASSIATGLNEQFF. The DNA of the CDR3 is TGTGCCAGTAGTATAGCGACAGGGCTCAATGAGCAGTTCTTC.